The sequence of this T cell receptor (beta chain) was determined in a study of T cell responses to AZD1222 COVID-19 vaccine. Study outcomes and limitations: The sample set comprised mostly white British donors with more females, and clonal diversity was possibly underestimated.

Comments on this clone: Its specificity is not known.

CDR3 length equals 14 residues. CDR1 and CDR2 (germline): SGHTS, YDEGEE. The ends were cut back, 1 base at V and 5 bases at J, with 7 bases in the middle. TCRdb keeps only in-frame clones here, not all; method: immunoSEQ multiplex PCR. The repertoire holds some 150,000 clones, with around 88% as singletons. This rearrangement joins TRBV5-8 to TRBJ1-6; D unresolved. This sample comprised peripheral blood, obtained on day 0 of MenACWY control vaccination. This TCR derives from an adult in good health. For the CDR3, the DNA is TGTGCCAGCAGCTTGTTCACTCATAATTCACCCCTCCACTTT. This codes for CASSLFTHNSPLHF.